This T cell receptor beta chain was obtained from a study of identical twins. Broader study findings: Researchers reported excess low generation probability among twin-shared out-of-frame alpha sequences.

Via MiXCR, TCRdb re-called the 5' RACE reads, giving one row per CDR3 protein. Here the sample spans under 800,000 distinct CDR3 sequences, 21% being singletons. The CDR3 totals 13 residues. CDR1 and CDR2 (germline): SGHTA, FQGNSA. The J segment lost 2 bases and the V segment lost 11 bases, leaving 8 bases of the junction unmatched. This clonotype was seen a few times. Antigen specificity is unknown. The sample also formed part of further work on T cells expressing NK-cell markers. As reported in that work: Top CD8+ clonotypes included the dominant CD3+CD56+NKG2C+ clonotypes in roughly 6 donors.

This TCR came from a woman aged 18-29 years in good health. The V call is TRBV7-2, the J call TRBJ2-7; 8 nucleotides match TRBD2. Specimen: PBMCs. CDR3 protein: CASNGGRTYEQYF. For the CDR3, the DNA is TGTGCCTCGAATGGCGGGAGGACCTACGAGCAGTACTTC. The variable domain in full, with the rest retrieved from reference TRBV7-2 and TRBJ2-7, is GAGVSQSPSNKVTEKGKDVELRCDPISGHTALYWYRQSLGQGLEFLIYFQGNSAPDKSGLPSDRFSAERTGGSVSTLTIQRTQQEDSAVYLCASNGGRTYEQYFGPGTRLTVT.